What follows are 8 T cell receptor beta chains derived from one specimen sequenced in a study of blood T cells in healthy people across ages. A second PCR, run for about 7 to 11 cycles, used a sample-barcoded 5' primer plus a J-beta primer mix. In TCRdb, the 5' RACE reads were re-called with MiXCR into one record per CDR3 protein. Among about a million distinct CDR3 sequences listed, around two fifths were seen once. The sequencing input was blood. The receptors come from a man aged 18-30 years in good health.

This chain links TRBV5-1 with TRBJ1-1; 10 bases map to TRBD1. This CDR3 comprises 15 residues. V trimming: 0 bases; J trimming: 6 bases; junction bases outside the gene matches: 5. The germline CDR1 and CDR2 sequences are SGHRS and YFSETQ. The CDR3 spells CASSLAGQGESEAFF. In DNA form, the CDR3 reads TGCGCCAGCAGCTTGGCCGGACAGGGGGAATCTGAAGCTTTCTTT.

This clonotype appeared a few times. The chain links TRBV6-6 to TRBJ2-2; the match to TRBD1 covers 9 bases. The CDR3 totals 15 residues. J was trimmed by 4 bases and V by 7 bases; bases with no gene match: 7. CDR1 and CDR2 (germline): MNHNY, SVGAGI (reference sequence). The CDR3 DNA is TGTGCCAGCACCCGGGGACAGGGTTCCACCGGGGAGCTGTTTTTT. Its protein product is CASTRGQGSTGELFF.

The J gene is TRBJ2-7, the V gene TRBV15; no clear D. The CDR3 totals 14 residues. V gave up 3 bases and J gave up 2 bases, with 11 bases separating them. CDR1 is LNHNV, CDR2 YYDKDF, per germline (reference sequence). The CDR3 bases are TGTGCCACCAGCAGTCATACAGCCACCTACGAGCAGTACTTC. This translates into CATSSHTATYEQYF.

This clonotype has only a few counts. The J gene is TRBJ1-6, the V gene TRBV12-3 or TRBV12-4; 12 bases agree with TRBD1. The J segment lost 10 bases and the V segment lost 6 bases, leaving 10 bases of the junction unmatched. This CDR3 is built from 16 residues. Written as DNA, the CDR3 is TGTGCCAGCAGCTCCGGGACAGGGGGCGCAGAATCACCCCTCCACTTT. This encodes CASSSGTGGAESPLHF.

A few counts support this clonotype. A much larger clone differs by one base, so this may be a read error. This sequence joins TRBV27 and TRBJ2-1; a possible D gene is TRBD2 (6 bases). CDR1 and CDR2 from the germline V gene are MNHEY and SMNVEV (reference sequence). Trimming left V 2 bases short and J 9 bases short, with 17 bases between. The CDR3 is made up of 15 amino acids. The CDR3 DNA reads TGTGCCAGCAGTTTAGCGTGGGTAGCGCGGGGTGAGCAGTTCTTC. This codes for CASSLAWVARGEQFF.

This clonotype was recorded only once. The genes are TRBV27 and TRBJ2-1; 9 bases fit TRBD1. The length of the CDR3 is 16 residues. CDR1 MNHEY and CDR2 SMNVEV come from the germline V gene (reference sequence). V trimming: 6 bases; J trimming: 2 bases; junction bases outside the gene matches: 8. This CDR3 is CASSSTGTGPYNEQFF. CDR3 sequence (DNA): TGTGCCAGCAGCAGCACCGGGACAGGGCCCTACAATGAGCAGTTCTTC.

The chain couples TRBV10-3 to TRBJ2-3; D is unresolved. Germline V CDR1 and CDR2: ENHRY, SYGVKD. CDR3 length: 15 residues. Trimming removed 4 bases from V and 6 bases from J, with 17 bases in between. The chain's CDR3 is CAISGGQVPFDTQYF. The CDR3, as DNA: TGTGCCATCAGTGGTGGTCAGGTTCCCTTTGATACGCAGTATTTT.

This clonotype has a handful of counts. This chain joins TRBV6-6 and TRBJ2-1, with D perhaps TRBD1 or TRBD2 (5 bases each). CDR1 and CDR2 (germline): MNHNY, SVGAGI (reference sequence). Deletions cut 8 bases from V and 3 bases from J, with 14 bases between. This CDR3 has 14 amino acids. The CDR3 loop reads CASGGEALYNEQFF. The CDR3 region has the DNA TGTGCCAGCGGGGGTGAGGCCCTCTACAATGAGCAGTTCTTC.